A single sample is the source of the 31 T cell receptor beta chains below, sequenced in a study of blood T cell repertoires in COVID-19 (dated by TCRdb to about 2020). The library came from the immunoSEQ multiplex PCR assay. Entries here come from immuneACCESS through TCRdb and include only in-frame sequences with V and J called. Some clones fail to appear in such tables; in the studies checked, an unresolved V gene covers under half of the shortfall, and the cause of the remainder is unknown. This sample lists under 150,000 clones; about 90% were detected once. The ten largest clones take up 4.6% of the sample. The sample was peripheral blood. All receptors derive from a woman aged 45-60 years with acute or convalescent COVID-19.

The genes are TRBV7-9 and TRBJ1-2; D is ambiguous. V was trimmed by 5 bases and J by 2 bases, leaving 12 bases between them. The CDR3 has 14 amino acids. The germline gives CDR1 SEHNR, CDR2 FQNEAQ (reference sequence). Here the CDR3 reads CASSPRTGNYGYTF. In nucleotides, the CDR3 is TGTGCCAGCAGCCCACGGACGGGAAACTATGGCTACACCTTC.

The gene calls are TRBV30 and TRBJ2-2, with 8 nucleotides matching TRBD2. J was trimmed by 4 bases and V by 3 bases; bases with no gene match: 10. Germline assignment: CDR1 GTSNPN and CDR2 SVGIG (reference sequence). The CDR3 is made up of 16 amino acids. CDR3 bases: TGTGCCTGGAGCGGGGTCGGGGGGGCGCGCACCGGGGAGCTGTTTTTT. It encodes CAWSGVGGARTGELFF.

The chain employs TRBV11-2 and TRBJ2-7; possible D gene TRBD1, 6 bases. Germline V gene data show CDR1 as SGHAT and CDR2 as FQNNGV. Trimming stripped 2 bases from V and 0 bases from J, with 11 bases between. This CDR3 contains 15 residues. The CDR3 region has the DNA TGTGCCAGCAGCTTATGGGACACCGCCTCCTACGAGCAGTACTTC. Amino acid sequence: CASSLWDTASYEQYF.

This chain links TRBV6-5 with TRBJ1-3; D gene ambiguous. Trimming shortened V by 11 bases and J by 0 bases, and 11 bases separated the two germline ends. The CDR3 is 13 amino acids. Germline V gene lookup returns CDR1 MNHEY and CDR2 SVGAGI. The CDR3 sequence: CAAAGSSGNTIYF. The CDR3 DNA reads TGTGCCGCCGCGGGGAGCTCTGGAAACACCATATATTTT.

A few counts support this clone. The gene calls are TRBV4-3 and TRBJ2-1; 7 nucleotides agree with TRBD2. Germline CDR1 LGHNA, CDR2 YSLEER. V trimming: 4 bases; J trimming: 0 bases; junction bases outside the gene matches: 3. The CDR3 contains 15 residues. CDR3 region: CASSPGRSSYNEQFF. The CDR3 region has the DNA TGCGCCAGCAGCCCCGGGAGGTCCTCCTACAATGAGCAGTTCTTC.

The V and J genes are TRBV15 and TRBJ2-2; possibly TRBD2 for D (6 bases). The CDR3 runs 15 residues. Germline values: CDR1 LNHNV, CDR2 YYDKDF (reference sequence). V was cut by 0 bases and J by 7 bases, with 12 bases left in between. The CDR3 loop reads CATSREEGMDGELFF. As DNA, the CDR3 is TGTGCCACCAGCAGAGAGGAGGGGATGGACGGGGAGCTGTTTTTT.

The rearrangement uses TRBV10-2 and TRBJ1-5; no reliable D call. CDR1 is WSHSY, CDR2 SAAADI, per germline. Deletions cut 11 bases from V and 4 bases from J, with 21 bases between. The CDR3 contains 15 residues. CDR3 nucleotide sequence: TGCGCCTCCTCAGACCCGTGGGTAGCAAATCAGCCCCAGCATTTT. This gives the protein CASSDPWVANQPQHF.

This chain links TRBV12-3 or TRBV12-4 with TRBJ2-7, with 7 bases fitting TRBD2. The CDR3 has 13 amino acids. The V gene end was trimmed by 3 bases and the J gene end by 3 bases; junction bases not matched to a gene: 2. CDR3 region: CASSFASGYEQYF. The CDR3 DNA reads TGTGCCAGCAGTTTTGCTAGCGGCTACGAGCAGTACTTC.

A single count supports this clone. The CDR3 bases are TGCGCCAGCAGCCAAGAAGTCGAGACAGAAAGTTATAATTCACCCCTCCACTTT. Translating it yields CASSQEVETESYNSPLHF. This chain uses TRBV4-3 with TRBJ1-6; maybe TRBD1 (5 bases). CDR1 is LGHNA, CDR2 YSLEER, per germline. CDR3 length equals 18 residues. Trimming shortened V by 0 bases and J by 4 bases, and 16 bases separated the two germline ends.

The chain employs TRBV28 and TRBJ2-7; the match to TRBD1 covers 7 bases. V lost 3 bases, J lost 2 bases, and 19 bases stayed unmatched. CDR1 is MDHEN and CDR2 is SYDVKM in the germline V gene. The CDR3 is made up of 19 amino acids. Written as DNA, the CDR3 is TGTGCCAGCAGTTTGGACCTCGGACAGGCCCCGAATCCGACCTACGAGCAGTACTTC. Amino acids: CASSLDLGQAPNPTYEQYF.

The genes are TRBV6-1 and TRBJ1-1, with 7 nucleotides matching TRBD1. Losses at the gene ends were 3 bases for V and 2 bases for J; bases not matched to a gene: 6. Germline V CDR1 and CDR2: MNHNS, SASEGT. The CDR3 extends over 15 amino acids. CDR3 loop: CASSETGFSNTEAFF. The CDR3 coding sequence is TGTGCCAGCAGTGAGACAGGGTTTTCTAACACTGAAGCTTTCTTT.

The genes are TRBV10-3 and TRBJ1-5; TRBD1 agrees at 7 bases. V was clipped by 4 bases and J by 4 bases; unmatched bases: 1. This CDR3 has 13 amino acids. Germline CDR1 and CDR2: ENHRY and SYGVKD. The chain's CDR3 is CAISGQGNQPQHF. Written as DNA, the CDR3 is TGTGCCATCAGTGGACAGGGTAATCAGCCCCAGCATTTT.

V is TRBV9 and J is TRBJ1-1; D not certain. Germline V gene lookup returns CDR1 SGDLS and CDR2 YYNGEE. V lost 4 bases to trimming and J lost 2 bases, with 3 bases between them. The length of the CDR3 is 11 residues. The CDR3 DNA reads TGTGCCAGCAGCCATAACACTGAAGCTTTCTTT. Its protein is CASSHNTEAFF.

V is TRBV19 and J is TRBJ2-7, with 10 bases identical to TRBD1. The CDR3 contains 16 residues. The V segment lost 3 bases and the J segment 2 bases; nucleotides outside the gene matches: 7. Per germline, CDR1 LNHDA and CDR2 SQIVND (reference sequence). The CDR3 sequence is CASSMGQGLKTYEQYF. The CDR3 coding sequence is TGTGCCAGTAGTATGGGACAGGGGCTAAAGACCTACGAGCAGTACTTC. Combining the CDR3 with reference TRBV19 and TRBJ2-7 gives the whole variable domain DGGITQSPKYLFRKEGQNVTLSCEQNLNHDAMYWYRQDPGQGLRLIYYSQIVNDFQKGDIAEGYSVSREKKESFPLTVTSAQKNPTAFYLCASSMGQGLKTYEQYFGPGTRLTVT.

V usage is TRBV9 and J usage is TRBJ2-2; no reliable D call. The CDR3 length is 15 residues. V was clipped by 3 bases and J by 6 bases, with 15 bases between them. The germline CDR1 and CDR2 sequences are SGDLS and YYNGEE. CDR3 amino acids: CASSAQSFPPGELFF. For the CDR3, the DNA is TGTGCCAGCAGCGCCCAGTCTTTTCCTCCCGGGGAGCTGTTTTTT.

The rearrangement joins TRBV25-1 to TRBJ1-1, with TRBD1 as a possible D gene (5 bases). Germline V CDR1 and CDR2: MGHDK, SYGVNS. The CDR3 contains 16 residues. V was shortened by 3 bases and J by 4 bases, with 18 bases between the two germline ends. CDR3 DNA sequence: TGTGCCAGCAGTGACGGCAGTTCGGTTAGGGGCACTGAAGCTTTCTTT. It translates to CASSDGSSVRGTEAFF.

The chain carries TRBV25-1 and TRBJ1-2; weak D call: TRBD1 (6 bases). CDR1 and CDR2 (germline): MGHDK, SYGVNS. The V end was cut by 2 bases, the J end by 6 bases, with 13 bases between. The CDR3 runs to 14 residues. The CDR3 DNA is TGTGCCAGCAGTGAACTAGACAGGCTCCATGGCTACACCTTC. Amino acid sequence: CASSELDRLHGYTF.

V is TRBV9 and J is TRBJ2-2, with 7 nucleotides matching TRBD2. V lost 0 bases to trimming and J lost 4 bases; unmatched junction nucleotides: 6. CDR1 is SGDLS, CDR2 YYNGEE, per germline. The CDR3 is 16 residues long. CDR3: CASSVDGGGITGELFF. The CDR3 DNA follows: TGTGCCAGCAGCGTAGATGGCGGGGGAATCACCGGGGAGCTGTTTTTT.

The chain employs TRBV12-3 or TRBV12-4 and TRBJ1-2; D might be TRBD1 (6 bases). The CDR3 consists of 13 residues. V was cut by 6 bases and J by 7 bases, with 15 bases left in between. CDR3 DNA sequence: TGTGCCAGCAGCCCTCAGGGGCGATCTGGCTACACCTTC. As protein: CASSPQGRSGYTF.

The rearrangement links TRBV9 to TRBJ2-5, with a possible D match to TRBD1 (5 bases). Trimming stripped 0 bases from V and 6 bases from J, with 15 bases between. Germline loops: CDR1 SGDLS, CDR2 YYNGEE. The CDR3 contains 15 residues. The CDR3 spells CASSVEPQVGQTQYF. DNA of the CDR3: TGTGCCAGCAGCGTAGAGCCACAGGTGGGGCAGACCCAGTACTTC.

The V call is TRBV4-1, the J call TRBJ2-7, with 7 positions matching TRBD1. The CDR3 contains 15 residues. Trimming cost V 4 bases and J 7 bases; bases outside gene matches: 13. CDR1 is MGHRA and CDR2 is YSYEKL in the germline V gene. CDR3 in amino acids: CASSPPGQWSREQYF. DNA for the CDR3: TGCGCCAGCAGCCCCCCGGGACAGTGGTCTCGGGAGCAGTACTTC.

J is TRBJ1-3 and V is TRBV10-1, with unresolved D. Germline CDR1 is WNHNN and CDR2 is SYGVQD (reference sequence). CDR3 length: 14 amino acids. V lost 6 bases to trimming and J lost 1 base, with 10 bases between them. The CDR3 DNA follows: TGCGCCAGCAGCGCCGGGAGATCTGGAAACACCATATATTTT. Translation: CASSAGRSGNTIYF.

CDR3 loop: CASSYSAQGAYGYTF. CDR3 nucleotide sequence: TGTGCCAGCAGTTACTCGGCCCAGGGGGCTTATGGCTACACCTTC. V usage is TRBV6-5 and J usage is TRBJ1-2; 8 bases fit TRBD1. CDR3 length equals 15 residues. V was clipped by 0 bases and J by 5 bases; unmatched bases: 5. The germline CDR1 and CDR2 sequences are MNHEY and SVGAGI.

The V and J genes are TRBV5-4 and TRBJ2-1; 13 bases line up with TRBD2. Germline V gives CDR1 SGHNT, CDR2 YYREEE (reference sequence). The CDR3 is 15 amino acids. With V trimmed by 4 bases and J by 7 bases, 5 bases remained unmatched. CDR3 residues: CASSLTSGRVNEQFF. The CDR3 DNA sequence: TGTGCCAGCAGCCTAACTAGCGGGAGGGTTAATGAGCAGTTCTTC.

This clone appeared a few times. V is TRBV6-2 or TRBV6-3 and J is TRBJ2-1, with unresolved D. The germline V and J ends were trimmed by 2 bases and 3 bases, with 5 bases remaining between them. Germline CDR1 and CDR2: MNHEY and SVGEGT. The CDR3 consists of 13 residues. The CDR3 DNA is TGTGCCAGCAGTTACGCTAACTACAATGAGCAGTTCTTC. It codes for CASSYANYNEQFF.

A single count supports this clone. The chain couples TRBV28 to TRBJ1-2; D may be TRBD1 (5 bases). Trimming cost V 2 bases and J 2 bases, with 9 bases left between them. The CDR3 runs to 14 residues. The germline gives CDR1 MDHEN, CDR2 SYDVKM. Here the CDR3 reads CASSLSRVNYGYTF. The CDR3 region has the DNA TGTGCCAGCAGTTTAAGCAGGGTCAACTATGGCTACACCTTC.

The gene calls are TRBV3-1 (or the pseudogene TRBV3-2) and TRBJ2-1; 11 bases align to TRBD1. There are 16 residues in the CDR3. Germline V gene data show CDR1 as LGHDT and CDR2 as YNNKEL (reference sequence). V trimming: 3 bases; J trimming: 7 bases; junction bases outside the gene matches: 8. The CDR3 spells CASSQAGQGAGNEQFF. CDR3 DNA sequence: TGTGCCAGCAGCCAGGCCGGACAGGGGGCTGGGAATGAGCAGTTCTTC.

This chain connects TRBV15 to TRBJ2-2, with TRBD1 matching over 8 bases. CDR3 length equals 15 residues. Germline V gene sequence: CDR1 LNHNV, CDR2 YYDKDF (reference sequence). V lost 6 bases and J lost 4; bases outside the gene matches: 7. The CDR3 DNA reads as TGTGCCACCAGAGCAGGGGGCTCGGGCACCGGGGAGCTGTTTTTT. It translates to CATRAGGSGTGELFF.

This rearrangement joins TRBV6-4 to TRBJ2-1; 8 bases map to TRBD1. The germline gives CDR1 MRHNA, CDR2 SNTAGT. The V gene end was trimmed by 8 bases and the J gene end by 14 bases; junction bases not matched to a gene: 5. This CDR3 comprises 10 residues. The CDR3 reads CASLQGGEFF. The CDR3 bases are TGTGCCAGCCTACAGGGGGGTGAGTTCTTC.

This clone has just a few counts. This sequence joins TRBV7-3 and TRBJ2-2; TRBD1 might be the D (6 bases). Germline values: CDR1 SGHTA, CDR2 FQGTGA. CDR3 length: 14 residues. V lost 5 bases and J 6 bases, leaving 13 bases between the germline ends. CDR3 sequence (DNA): TGTGCCAGCAGCCGAAACAGGGAATCCGGGGAGCTGTTTTTT. Amino acids: CASSRNRESGELFF.

The rearrangement joins TRBV3-1 (or the pseudogene TRBV3-2) to TRBJ1-1; D gene uncertain. Germline loops: CDR1 LGHDT, CDR2 YNNKEL (reference sequence). V was trimmed by 4 bases and J by 4 bases, leaving 7 bases between them. The CDR3 has 12 residues. The CDR3 nucleotides read TGTGCCAGCAGCCTCTATCCCACTGAAGCTTTCTTT. It specifies CASSLYPTEAFF.